The clone carrying this T cell receptor (beta chain) has only one observation. Clones were read by immunoSEQ multiplex PCR, and TCRdb kept only the in-frame ones, dropping some. The sample shows hundreds of thousands of clones, roughly three quarters of them seen only once. The CDR3 is 16 residues long. The germline V gene encodes CDR1 LNHNV and CDR2 YYDKDF (reference sequence). The V and J ends lost 0 bases and 5 bases respectively, with 17 bases between them. These data come from a study of shared clonotypes between healthy human individuals. Material for sequencing was PBMCs. The receptor comes from a woman aged 40 to 55 in good health. Some clones in this sample may be carry-over from other donors' samples. The chain joins TRBV15 to TRBJ2-7; a possible D gene is TRBD2 (6 bases). In DNA, the CDR3 is TGTGCCACCAGCAGAGACCCGGGCGGGGTACTCCACGAGCAGTACTTC. Protein product: CATSRDPGGVLHEQYF.